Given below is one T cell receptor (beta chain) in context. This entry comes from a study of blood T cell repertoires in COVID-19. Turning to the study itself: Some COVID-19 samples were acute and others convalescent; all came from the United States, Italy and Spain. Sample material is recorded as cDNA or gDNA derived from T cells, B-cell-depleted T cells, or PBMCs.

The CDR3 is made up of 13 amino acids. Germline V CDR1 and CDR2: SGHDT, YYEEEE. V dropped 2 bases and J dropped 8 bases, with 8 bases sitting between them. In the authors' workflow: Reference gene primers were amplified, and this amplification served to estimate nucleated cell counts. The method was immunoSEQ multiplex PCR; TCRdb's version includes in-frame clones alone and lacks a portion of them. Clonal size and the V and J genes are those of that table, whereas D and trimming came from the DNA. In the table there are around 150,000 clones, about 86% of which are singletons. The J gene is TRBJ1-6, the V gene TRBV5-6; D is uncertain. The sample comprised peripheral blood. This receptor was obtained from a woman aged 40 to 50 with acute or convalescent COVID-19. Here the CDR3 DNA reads TGTGCCAGCAGCTTCCTGGGAGATTCACCCCTCCACTTT. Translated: CASSFLGDSPLHF.